Only a few counts were recorded for the clone carrying this TCR beta chain. Researchers barred patients who had uncontrolled infection, other autoimmune disease, pregnancy or lactation. The CDR3 contains 15 residues. Trimming pared 1 base from V and 2 bases from J, leaving 10 bases between. Germline V gives CDR1 SEHNR, CDR2 FQNEAQ (reference sequence). The data were obtained in a study of T cells in Graves' hyperthyroidism and ophthalmopathy. Amplified TCR beta CDR3 regions derived from RNA transcripts. In the first-round RT-PCR of the TCR CDR3, the HTBI primer set was used. TCRdb re-derived calls from the multiplex PCR reads in MiXCR, one entry per CDR3 protein. The table records 200,000 to 250,000 distinct CDR3 sequences, around 16% of them present only once.

The chain uses TRBV7-9 and TRBJ2-3; D may be TRBD2 (5 bases). This clonotype originated in a woman aged 45-60 years with Graves' hyperthyroidism. Sample: blood. Written as DNA, the CDR3 is TGTGCCAGCAGCTTAGTGTCGGGGAACACAGATACGCAGTATTTT. Translating gives CASSLVSGNTDTQYF.